This T cell receptor beta chain was obtained from a study of identical twins. This CDR3 is 16 amino acids long. J was trimmed by 2 bases and V by 3 bases; bases with no gene match: 2. Germline CDR1 reads ENHRY; CDR2 reads SYGVKD. TCRdb used MiXCR to reprocess the 5' RACE reads, holding one entry per CDR3 protein. The sample shows about 220,000 distinct CDR3 sequences, 7.5% of them seen only once. This clonotype has only a few counts. Its antigen is currently unknown. The study, taken as a whole, reports: The models gave estimates that fell short of the out-of-frame TCR alpha sharing seen in monozygotic twins. In beta out-of-frame sequences, the excess sharing between twins was weaker. Fewer insertions characterized abundant cord blood beta clonotypes, whereas memory repertoires showed none.

These sequences were also reported in another study, on yellow fever vaccine responses in identical twins.

The TCR originated in a woman under 30 in good health. Sequenced material: memory (CD45RO+) T cells sorted from blood. The rearrangement links TRBV10-3 to TRBJ2-3, with TRBD2 matching 13 bases. The CDR3 reads CAISETSGRATDTQYF. CDR3 nucleotides: TGTGCCATCAGTGAAACTAGCGGGAGGGCCACAGATACGCAGTATTTT.